Listed below are T cell receptor beta chains from one sample, sequenced in a study of T cells after posttransplantation cyclophosphamide. The method was immunoSEQ multiplex PCR; TCRdb's version includes in-frame clones alone and lacks a portion of them. The data show some 53,000 clones, with about 86% seen just once and approximately 2.8% held by the top ten. Sequencing was done on a sample of PBMCs. The receptors derive from a man under 40 with a blood cancer, CMV-positive, and with a related stem cell donor. Each CDR3 is given with its conserved first and last residue. The order of the fields is V gene, J gene, clone size, D gene, CDR3 DNA, CDR3 protein. A D gene is named only where the DNA matches it firmly. Clone size is given for some rows only: seen once, a few or many times, or a class if the clone is expanded.

TRBV7-3	TRBJ2-3	NA	NA	TGTGCCAGCAGCTATGGACTTGCCACGCAGTATTTT	CASSYGLATQYF
TRBV5-4	TRBJ2-1	NA	NA	TGTGCCAGCAGCTTGGCGGGACTCAAGAGCGGGAATGAGCAGTTCTTC	CASSLAGLKSGNEQFF
TRBV11-2	TRBJ2-7	NA	NA	TGTGCCAGCAGCCCAAGTAATCCCTCCTACTACGAGCAGTACTTC	CASSPSNPSYYEQYF
TRBV11-2	TRBJ1-6	NA	NA	TGTGCCAGCAGCTTAGATCAGGCTCGGTCACCCCTCCACTTT	CASSLDQARSPLHF
TRBV11-3	TRBJ2-1	NA	NA	TGTGCCAGCGTCCCTTCCGGGACAAAGAACAATGAGCAGTTCTTC	CASVPSGTKNNEQFF
TRBV6-5	TRBJ2-2	NA	TRBD1	TGTGCCAGCAACCCGGGACAGGGCCGCACCGGGGAGCTGTTTTTT	CASNPGQGRTGELFF
TRBV7-9	TRBJ1-1	few	NA	TGTGCCAGCAGCGCGGCCAGGAACACTGAAGCTTTCTTT	CASSAARNTEAFF
TRBV28	TRBJ1-1	NA	NA	TGTGCCAGCAGTGCCTACAGGGAGAACACTGAAGCTTTCTTT	CASSAYRENTEAFF
TRBV2	TRBJ2-2	NA	NA	TGTGCCAGCAGTGCACAGCTGAACACCGGGGAGCTGTTTTTT	CASSAQLNTGELFF
TRBV7-9	TRBJ2-2	NA	NA	TGTGCCAGCAGCCTGAGTACGGCGAACACCGGGGAGCTGTTTTTT	CASSLSTANTGELFF
TRBV7-9	TRBJ2-1	NA	TRBD2	TGTGCCAGCAGCTTAAGTGCGGGAAGCGGGATTGAGCAGTTCTTC	CASSLSAGSGIEQFF
TRBV27	TRBJ2-1	NA	NA	TGTGCCAGCAGTTTATCCCTAGCTGTCTATGAGCAGTTCTTC	CASSLSLAVYEQFF
TRBV30	TRBJ1-5	NA	TRBD1	TGTGCCTTTAAAACAGGGGGCCGCAATCAGCCCCAGCATTTT	CAFKTGGRNQPQHF
TRBV29-1	TRBJ2-7	NA	TRBD1	TGCAGCGTTGAGACAGGGGGCAACGAGCAGTACTTC	CSVETGGNEQYF
TRBV30	TRBJ1-1	once	NA	TGTGCCTGGAGACAGGAGACGAACACTGAAGCTTTCTTT	CAWRQETNTEAFF
TRBV7-6	TRBJ2-7	NA	TRBD2	TGTGCCAGCAGCTTAGGTGTGGGGGGGACGCCAGTCGGCGAGCAGTACTTC	CASSLGVGGTPVGEQYF
TRBV5-1	TRBJ2-6	NA	NA	TGCGCCAGCAGCTTGGGGGCCACTGGGGCCAACGTCCTGACTTTC	CASSLGATGANVLTF